The rows below give T cell receptor beta chains drawn from one sample of a study of cytomegalovirus exposure and HLA in healthy donors. Clones were read by immunoSEQ multiplex PCR, and TCRdb kept only the in-frame ones, dropping some. The sample table includes about 200,000 clones. The sample comprised PBMCs. These receptors all stem from a young man in good health and CMV-seronegative. The CDR3 runs from the conserved cysteine through the conserved F or W.

V gene	J gene	CDR3 protein
TRBV27	TRBJ1-4	CASRLGGATNEKLFF
TRBV7-2	TRBJ1-4	CASSPHRESEKLFF
TRBV19	TRBJ1-2	CASSGGDSDYGYTF
TRBV29-1	TRBJ2-3	CSVDANGDTQYF
TRBV11-1	TRBJ2-1	CASSLAVGGGNEQFF
TRBV23-1	TRBJ1-1	CASRDSNSPEAFF
TRBV30	TRBJ1-5	CAWRNRGHQPQHF
TRBV7-9	TRBJ1-1	CASSLATGNTKAFF
TRBV6-6	TRBJ1-1	CASSYGTAMKAFF
TRBV19	TRBJ1-2	CASSIGQGAGFYGYTF
TRBV7-2	TRBJ1-1	CASSLQENTEAFF
TRBV4-1	TRBJ2-1	CASSQETGRASSSYNEQFF
TRBV7-6	NA	CASSLGKTSEELGPYEQYF
TRBV30	TRBJ2-3	CAWSVRGTDTQYF
TRBV13	TRBJ2-7	CASSSPIGGEQYF
TRBV4-3	TRBJ2-5	CASSQTGLETQYF
TRBV19	TRBJ2-7	CASSIGGGRYEQYF
TRBV18	TRBJ1-2	CASSQGTGIGGYTF
TRBV29-1	TRBJ2-5	CSVGASVETQYF
TRBV13	TRBJ2-3	CASSFGTGTDTQYF
TRBV2	NA	CASSDQGSSYEQYF
TRBV2	TRBJ1-5	CASRGREGQPQHF
TRBV21-1	TRBJ2-6	CASSNEGWLGGANVLTF
TRBV7-9	TRBJ1-2	CASSLSGQGYYGYTF
TRBV27	TRBJ1-2	CASTRRAGAYGYTF
TRBV6-5	TRBJ1-5	CASSFRGGSGQPQHF
TRBV5-1	TRBJ2-1	CASSMGLAGVEQFF
TRBV7-6	TRBJ2-5	CASSLEDRGAYQETQYF
TRBV7-9	TRBJ1-6	CASSLDGGNSPLHF
TRBV5-1	TRBJ1-6	CASSLSGTVNSPLHF
TRBV19	TRBJ2-2	CASSGARWGTGELFF